A single sample is the source of the 16 T cell receptor beta chains below, sequenced in a study of blood T cell repertoires in COVID-19. Generated by immunoSEQ multiplex PCR, the TCRdb table keeps only in-frame clones and is missing some. The table has 250,000 or so clones, approximately 85% seen once; the top ten hold approximately 1.9%. The sequencing input was PBMCs or T cells enriched from blood (not recorded which). The receptors were sampled from a woman in her fifties or sixties who had recovered from COVID-19.

V is TRBV4-1 and J is TRBJ1-1; D might be TRBD1 (5 bases). Germline lookup yields CDR1 MGHRA and CDR2 YSYEKL. The V gene lost 4 bases and the J gene lost 1 base, with 13 bases spanning the gap. The CDR3 is 15 amino acids. The CDR3 loop reads CASSRSGTENTEAFF. DNA of the CDR3: TGCGCCAGCAGCCGATCCGGGACTGAGAACACTGAAGCTTTCTTT.

The CDR3 loop is CSGRTGADTQYF. CDR3 DNA sequence: TGCAGCGGCAGGACAGGGGCAGATACGCAGTATTTT. The chain couples TRBV29-1 to TRBJ2-3; TRBD1 agrees at 9 bases. This CDR3 has 12 residues. Trimming at V came to 7 bases and at J to 4 bases, leaving 3 bases not matched to a gene. The V gene's germline CDR1 is SQVTM and CDR2 ANQGSEA.

J is TRBJ1-1 and V is TRBV27; D perhaps matches TRBD1 (6 bases). The CDR3 length is 13 residues. With 7 bases removed from V and 4 bases from J, the gap between germline ends came to 13 bases. Germline V gene data show CDR1 as MNHEY and CDR2 as SMNVEV (reference sequence). In DNA form, the CDR3 reads TGTGCCAGCAATAGGCAGGGGACCACTGAAGCTTTCTTT. It translates to CASNRQGTTEAFF.

The rearrangement uses TRBV5-4 and TRBJ2-1; D is unclear. Trimming stripped 4 bases from V and 7 bases from J, with 12 bases between. The CDR3 is made up of 13 amino acids. CDR1 and CDR2 from the germline V gene are SGHNT and YYREEE (reference sequence). CDR3 protein: CASSTTQMNEQFF. The CDR3 DNA follows: TGTGCCAGCAGCACGACTCAGATGAATGAGCAGTTCTTC.

The rearrangement uses TRBV29-1 and TRBJ2-3; 7 bases match TRBD1. J gave up 0 bases and V 3 bases, and 3 bases lay outside the gene matches. This CDR3 spans 14 amino acids. Germline CDR1 SQVTM, CDR2 ANQGSEA. DNA of the CDR3: TGCAGCGTTGAGCTGGACAGGAGCACAGATACGCAGTATTTT. Amino acids: CSVELDRSTDTQYF.

The sample holds one count of this clone. The rearrangement joins TRBV29-1 to TRBJ2-7; 11 nucleotides align to TRBD1. The CDR3 consists of 13 residues. The J segment lost 5 bases and the V segment lost 6 bases, leaving 6 bases of the junction unmatched. CDR1 is SQVTM and CDR2 is ANQGSEA in the germline V gene. The CDR3 is CSVGQGALNEQYF. In DNA form, the CDR3 reads TGCAGCGTCGGACAGGGGGCGTTGAACGAGCAGTACTTC.

V gene TRBV27 combines with J gene TRBJ2-1; the match to TRBD1 covers 9 bases. V lost 4 bases to trimming and J lost 4 bases; unmatched junction nucleotides: 5. Germline-derived CDR1 and CDR2 are MNHEY and SMNVEV (reference sequence). The CDR3 runs to 15 residues. CDR3 in DNA: TGTGCCAGCAGTTCTGACAGGGGGTCGTACAATGAGCAGTTCTTC. It specifies CASSSDRGSYNEQFF.

This clone was seen once. The rearrangement joins TRBV6-5 to TRBJ2-7; D unclear. The CDR3 has 13 amino acids. V dropped 8 bases and J dropped 3 bases, with 14 bases sitting between them. Germline loops: CDR1 MNHEY, CDR2 SVGAGI. The CDR3 DNA is TGTGCCAGCGGCCTTGACACCGGCTACGAGCAGTACTTC. Amino acid sequence: CASGLDTGYEQYF.

The V call is TRBV3-1 (or the pseudogene TRBV3-2), the J call TRBJ2-2; 13 positions agree with TRBD2. Germline V CDR1 and CDR2: LGHDT, YNNKEL (reference sequence). After removal of 6 bases from V and 4 bases from J, the junction contained 5 bases not matched to a gene. There are 16 residues in the CDR3. This CDR3 is CASSLTSGRFTGELFF. The CDR3 DNA reads as TGTGCCAGCAGTCTGACTAGCGGGAGGTTCACCGGGGAGCTGTTTTTT.

The chain employs TRBV9 and TRBJ2-1; D remains ambiguous. The CDR3 runs 14 residues. With 4 bases removed from V and 5 bases from J, the gap between germline ends came to 13 bases. Germline V gene sequence: CDR1 SGDLS, CDR2 YYNGEE. DNA of the CDR3: TGTGCCAGCAGCTACGGTAGTACCCACAATGAGCAGTTCTTC. Translated, it gives CASSYGSTHNEQFF.

This sequence joins TRBV9 and TRBJ1-3; no clear D. V shed 0 bases and J shed 0 bases, with 10 bases lying between them. Germline-derived CDR1 and CDR2 are SGDLS and YYNGEE. This CDR3 is 16 amino acids long. DNA of the CDR3: TGTGCCAGCAGCGTAGATGGCAGTGGCTCTGGAAACACCATATATTTT. Amino acids: CASSVDGSGSGNTIYF.

A single count supports this clone. The chain combines TRBV11-1 with TRBJ1-6, with 7 bases aligning to TRBD1. The CDR3 totals 13 residues. Looked up from germline, CDR1 is SGHAT and CDR2 is FQDESV (reference sequence). V was clipped by 4 bases and J by 8 bases; unmatched bases: 2. The CDR3 sequence: CASSWDSYSPLHF. The CDR3 DNA is TGTGCCAGCAGCTGGGACAGCTATTCACCCCTCCACTTT.

The chain has TRBV28 and TRBJ2-5, with 12 nucleotides matching TRBD1. V was clipped by 4 bases and J by 5 bases; unmatched bases: 5. Germline lookup yields CDR1 MDHEN and CDR2 SYDVKM. The CDR3 consists of 15 residues. In nucleotides, the CDR3 is TGTGCCAGCAGTTATGGGACAGGGGGCTCCGAGACCCAGTACTTC. Translating gives CASSYGTGGSETQYF.

The rearrangement uses TRBV5-1 and TRBJ2-1; 8 nucleotides match TRBD2. The CDR3 runs 18 residues. Germline V gene data show CDR1 as SGHRS and CDR2 as YFSETQ. The V segment lost 4 bases and the J segment 0 bases; nucleotides outside the gene matches: 12. In DNA form, the CDR3 reads TGCGCCAGCAGCCCCGCGATAGCGGGACCGAGCTCCTACAATGAGCAGTTCTTC. Translating it yields CASSPAIAGPSSYNEQFF.

This chain links TRBV29-1 with TRBJ1-1, with a tentative D call TRBD1 (5 bases). This CDR3 spans 13 amino acids. The V gene lost 6 bases and the J gene lost 3 bases, with 14 bases spanning the gap. The germline CDR1 and CDR2 sequences are SQVTM and ANQGSEA. Here the CDR3 reads CSVVGGVYTEAFF. CDR3 DNA: TGCAGCGTCGTGGGAGGGGTCTACACTGAAGCTTTCTTT. The full variable domain, rest sourced from reference TRBV29-1 and TRBJ1-1, is SAVISQKPSRDICQRGTSLTIQCQVDSQVTMMFWYRQQPGQSLTLIATANQGSEATYESGFVIDKFPISRPNLTFSTLTVSNMSPEDSSIYLCSVVGGVYTEAFFGQGTRLTVV.

The chain couples TRBV11-2 to TRBJ2-4, with D maybe TRBD1 (5 bases). The CDR3 is 14 residues long. The V gene lost 5 bases and the J gene lost 6 bases, with 14 bases spanning the gap. Germline V gives CDR1 SGHAT, CDR2 FQNNGV. CDR3 DNA sequence: TGTGCCAGCAGCCCCCCCAGGGTGGGAAACATTCAGTACTTC. It yields the protein CASSPPRVGNIQYF.